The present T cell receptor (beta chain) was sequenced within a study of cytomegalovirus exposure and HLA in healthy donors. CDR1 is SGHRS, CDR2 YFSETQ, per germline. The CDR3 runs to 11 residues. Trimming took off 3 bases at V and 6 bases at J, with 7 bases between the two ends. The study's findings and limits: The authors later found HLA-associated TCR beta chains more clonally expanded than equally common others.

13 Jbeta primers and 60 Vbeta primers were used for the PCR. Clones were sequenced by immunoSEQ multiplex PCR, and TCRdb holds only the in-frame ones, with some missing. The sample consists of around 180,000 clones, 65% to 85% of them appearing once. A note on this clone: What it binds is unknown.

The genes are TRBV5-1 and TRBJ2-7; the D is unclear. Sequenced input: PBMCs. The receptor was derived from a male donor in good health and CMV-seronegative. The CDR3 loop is CASSSLSEQYF. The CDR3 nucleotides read TGCGCCAGCAGCTCTCTCAGCGAGCAGTACTTC.